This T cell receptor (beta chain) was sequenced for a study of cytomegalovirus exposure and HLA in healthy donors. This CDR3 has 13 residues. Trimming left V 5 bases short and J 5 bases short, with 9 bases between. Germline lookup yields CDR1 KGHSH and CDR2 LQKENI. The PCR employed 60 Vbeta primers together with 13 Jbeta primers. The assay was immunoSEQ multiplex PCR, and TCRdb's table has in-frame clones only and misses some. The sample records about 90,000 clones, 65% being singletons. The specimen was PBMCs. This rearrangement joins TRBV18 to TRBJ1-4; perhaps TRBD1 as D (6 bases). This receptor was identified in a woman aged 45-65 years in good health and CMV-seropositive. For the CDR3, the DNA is TGTGCCAGCTCAGGGCAGGGGAATGAAAAACTGTTTTTT. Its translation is CASSGQGNEKLFF.